One T cell receptor beta chain is described in this entry. This CDR3 has 15 residues. V lost 2 bases, J lost 1 base, and 11 bases lay in between. Germline V gene sequence: CDR1 MGHDK, CDR2 SYGVNS. The data belong to a study of shared clonotypes between healthy human individuals. The repertoire was sequenced with immunoSEQ multiplex PCR; TCRdb's copy has only in-frame clones and lacks some. There are fewer than 1.6 million clones in the sample; roughly 98.5% occur only once, and about 0.35% lies in the top ten. This TCR was sampled from a man aged 25 to 40 in good health. This chain links TRBV25-1 with TRBJ2-5; perhaps TRBD2 as D (7 bases). The sample comprised naive CD4+ T cells sorted from blood. Subset described: CD45RA+ positively selected. This CDR3 reads CASSEGGAAQETQYF. The CDR3 DNA reads as TGTGCCAGCAGTGAAGGGGGGGCGGCCCAAGAGACCCAGTACTTC.